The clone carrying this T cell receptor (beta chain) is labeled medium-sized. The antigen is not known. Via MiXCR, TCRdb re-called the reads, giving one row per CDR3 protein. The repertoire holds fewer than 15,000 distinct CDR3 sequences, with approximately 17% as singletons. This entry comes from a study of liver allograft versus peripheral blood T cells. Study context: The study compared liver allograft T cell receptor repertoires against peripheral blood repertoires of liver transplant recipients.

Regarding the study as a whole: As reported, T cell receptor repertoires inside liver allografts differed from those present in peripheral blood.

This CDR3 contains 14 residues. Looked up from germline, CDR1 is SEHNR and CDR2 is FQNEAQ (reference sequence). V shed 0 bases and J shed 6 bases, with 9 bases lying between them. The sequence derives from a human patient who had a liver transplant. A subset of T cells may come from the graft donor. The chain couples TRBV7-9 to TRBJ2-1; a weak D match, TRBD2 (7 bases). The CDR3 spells CASSLAGGLNEQFF. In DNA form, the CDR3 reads TGTGCCAGCAGCTTAGCCGGGGGGCTCAATGAGCAGTTCTTC.